Shown below are 21 T cell receptor beta chains from a single sample sequenced in a study of cytomegalovirus exposure and HLA in healthy donors. A multiplex PCR was run with 60 Vbeta primers and 13 Jbeta primers. Sequencing used immunoSEQ multiplex PCR; TCRdb keeps in-frame clones, though not all of them. The sample has some 150,000 clones, around 75% seen once. The sample taken for sequencing was PBMCs. These receptors were obtained from a man aged 35-49 years in good health and CMV-seronegative.

For this clone: The same CDR3 is also encoded by other DNA sequences in this sample. The V call is TRBV9, the J call TRBJ2-3, with a tentative D call TRBD2 (6 bases). Germline assignment: CDR1 SGDLS and CDR2 YYNGEE. V dropped 0 bases and J dropped 11 bases, with 19 bases sitting between them. This CDR3 spans 15 amino acids. CDR3 sequence reads: CASSVASSQPGRQYF. CDR3 nucleotide sequence: TGTGCCAGCAGCGTAGCGAGTTCGCAGCCCGGGAGGCAGTATTTT.

CDR3 amino acids: CASSRTDAINYGYTF. DNA for the CDR3: TGTGCCAGTAGCCGGACAGACGCCATTAACTATGGCTACACCTTC. V usage is TRBV19 and J usage is TRBJ1-2; D possibly corresponds to TRBD1 (6 bases). The CDR3 sequence is 15 residues long. The germline V and J ends were trimmed by 6 bases and 1 base, with 15 bases remaining between them. In germline, CDR1 is LNHDA, CDR2 SQIVND (reference sequence).

V gene TRBV27 combines with J gene TRBJ2-7, with 12 bases lining up with TRBD1. With V trimmed by 6 bases and J by 6 bases, 6 bases remained unmatched. In germline, CDR1 is MNHEY, CDR2 SMNVEV (reference sequence). CDR3 size: 14 residues. CDR3 sequence (DNA): TGTGCCAGCAGGACCGGGACAGGGGGCCCCGAGCAGTACTTC. This translates into CASRTGTGGPEQYF.

Only a few counts were recorded for this clone. This chain joins TRBV5-6 and TRBJ1-4, with TRBD1 identical over 9 bases. The trim removed 3 bases at V and 3 bases at J, leaving 6 bases unmatched. This CDR3 has 16 residues. Germline lookup yields CDR1 SGHDT and CDR2 YYEEEE. CDR3 coding DNA: TGTGCCAGCAGCTACGACAGGGGGGGAGCTAATGAAAAACTGTTTTTT. Amino acids: CASSYDRGGANEKLFF.

The rearrangement links TRBV5-6 to TRBJ1-1, with a tentative D call TRBD1 (5 bases). V dropped 2 bases and J dropped 3 bases, with 23 bases sitting between them. The CDR3 covers 18 residues. Per germline, CDR1 SGHDT and CDR2 YYEEEE. The CDR3: CASSFLGLGADWDTEAFF. The CDR3 nucleotides read TGTGCCAGCAGCTTTTTAGGGCTAGGGGCAGATTGGGACACTGAAGCTTTCTTT.

This chain joins TRBV7-9 and TRBJ2-1; a possible D gene is TRBD2 (5 bases). This CDR3 comprises 14 residues. Deletions cut 5 bases from V and 7 bases from J, with 15 bases between. Germline loops: CDR1 SEHNR, CDR2 FQNEAQ (reference sequence). This chain's CDR3 is CASSISLRENEQFF. The CDR3 DNA reads TGTGCCAGCAGCATTTCTCTAAGGGAGAATGAGCAGTTCTTC.

V is TRBV5-1 and J is TRBJ1-1; 7 nucleotides align to TRBD1. Germline V gene data show CDR1 as SGHRS and CDR2 as YFSETQ. The CDR3 extends over 15 amino acids. The V and J ends lost 5 bases and 2 bases, in that order; junction bases with no gene match: 9. The CDR3 sequence is CASSLPTGINTEAFF. The CDR3 DNA sequence: TGCGCCAGCAGTTTACCGACAGGGATTAACACTGAAGCTTTCTTT.

This chain joins TRBV4-2 and TRBJ2-7; the match to TRBD2 covers 11 bases. CDR1 is LGHNA, CDR2 YNFKEQ, per germline. The CDR3 is 16 residues long. V dropped 1 base and J dropped 3; count of bases not matched to a gene: 5. The CDR3 loop reads CASSQAYTSGGYEQYF. For the CDR3, the DNA is TGTGCCAGCAGCCAAGCTTACACTAGCGGGGGCTACGAGCAGTACTTC.

V is TRBV5-4 and J is TRBJ2-1; no reliable D call. V was trimmed by 0 bases and J by 6 bases, leaving 16 bases between them. The germline V gene has CDR1 SGHNT and CDR2 YYREEE (reference sequence). The CDR3 is made up of 16 amino acids. The CDR3 sequence is CASSLDIAAQTNEQFF. The CDR3 DNA reads as TGTGCCAGCAGCTTGGACATCGCGGCTCAGACCAATGAGCAGTTCTTC.

This chain connects TRBV5-6 to TRBJ1-1, with 8 positions matching TRBD1. The CDR3 length is 16 residues. The germline CDR1 and CDR2 sequences are SGHDT and YYEEEE. V lost 4 bases to trimming and J lost 0 bases; unmatched junction nucleotides: 8. The CDR3 DNA reads as TGTGCCAGCAGCCTAGGGACAGGTGCCATGAACACTGAAGCTTTCTTT. Encoded protein: CASSLGTGAMNTEAFF.

The chain couples TRBV5-1 to TRBJ2-3, with D possibly being TRBD1 (5 bases). The V gene lost 0 bases and the J gene lost 6 bases, with 11 bases spanning the gap. In germline, CDR1 is SGHRS, CDR2 YFSETQ. The CDR3 totals 14 residues. CDR3 coding DNA: TGCGCCAGCAGCTTGGCTGGTGGGGCGGATACGCAGTATTTT. This translates into CASSLAGGADTQYF.

The genes are TRBV19 and TRBJ1-6; D ambiguous. CDR3 length equals 17 residues. Looked up from germline, CDR1 is LNHDA and CDR2 is SQIVND (reference sequence). The germline V and J ends were trimmed by 5 bases and 0 bases, with 14 bases remaining between them. The CDR3 sequence: CASSATRASSYNSPLHF. The CDR3 DNA reads as TGTGCCAGTAGTGCAACGCGGGCCAGCTCCTATAATTCACCCCTCCACTTT.

This chain uses TRBV9 with TRBJ2-3, with TRBD2 identical over 7 bases. The CDR3 is 15 residues long. Germline V CDR1 and CDR2: SGDLS, YYNGEE. J was trimmed by 1 base and V by 1 base; bases with no gene match: 3. CDR3 protein: CASSVSGAGTDTQYF. In DNA form, the CDR3 reads TGTGCCAGCAGCGTAAGCGGGGCCGGCACAGATACGCAGTATTTT.

J is TRBJ2-7 and V is TRBV27; TRBD2 might be the D (6 bases). Trimming pared 6 bases from V and 4 bases from J, leaving 19 bases between. Looked up from germline, CDR1 is MNHEY and CDR2 is SMNVEV (reference sequence). CDR3 length equals 15 residues. CDR3 DNA: TGTGCCAGCAGGCCCCGGATAGGACTATTTTACGAGCAGTACTTC. It translates to CASRPRIGLFYEQYF.

This chain joins TRBV5-1 and TRBJ1-2, with D possibly TRBD1 on 6 matching bases. The V gene lost 1 base and the J gene lost 10 bases, with 11 bases spanning the gap. This CDR3 is built from 12 residues. CDR1 and CDR2 from the germline V gene are SGHRS and YFSETQ. CDR3 residues: CASSLWGPHYTF. The CDR3 DNA sequence: TGCGCCAGCAGCTTGTGGGGGCCACACTACACCTTC.

The chain links TRBV11-2 to TRBJ1-1; 8 bases fit TRBD1. Germline V gene lookup returns CDR1 SGHAT and CDR2 FQNNGV. V lost 0 bases to trimming and J lost 5 bases; unmatched junction nucleotides: 5. The CDR3 loop spans 15 amino acids. CDR3 residues: CASSLDQGARTEAFF. CDR3 nucleotides: TGTGCCAGCAGCTTAGACCAGGGGGCGAGAACTGAAGCTTTCTTT.

The rearrangement joins TRBV7-9 to TRBJ2-3; 8 bases are shared with TRBD1. Trimming removed 3 bases from V and 0 bases from J; junction bases left unmatched: 5. Germline CDR1 SEHNR, CDR2 FQNEAQ (reference sequence). The CDR3 has 16 residues. In DNA form, the CDR3 reads TGTGCCAGCAGCTTGGACAGGGAAGTGAGCACAGATACGCAGTATTTT. It translates to CASSLDREVSTDTQYF.

The V call is TRBV7-8, the J call TRBJ2-2; TRBD2 matches at 15 bases. This CDR3 region has 15 residues. The V segment lost 5 bases and the J segment 8 bases; nucleotides outside the gene matches: 3. Germline V lookup: CDR1 SGHVS, CDR2 FQNEAQ. This chain's CDR3 is CASSVGLAGGGELFF. The CDR3 bases are TGTGCCAGCAGCGTAGGACTAGCGGGAGGGGGGGAGCTGTTTTTT.

V is TRBV7-6 and J is TRBJ2-3, with 9 positions matching TRBD2. CDR1 is SGHVS and CDR2 is FNYEAQ in the germline V gene. This CDR3 comprises 15 residues. V shed 5 bases and J 5 bases; nucleotides not matched to a gene: 8. CDR3 in DNA: TGTGCCAGCAGCCCAAGCGGGGGGTATATAGATACGCAGTATTTT. Its protein product is CASSPSGGYIDTQYF.

CDR3 amino acids: CAVQGTSGSSYNEQFF. The CDR3 bases are TGTGCCGTTCAGGGGACCTCGGGAAGCTCCTACAATGAGCAGTTCTTC. This chain connects TRBV10-3 to TRBJ2-1, with D tentatively TRBD1 (6 bases). CDR3 length: 16 residues. CDR1 and CDR2 (germline): ENHRY, SYGVKD. The V and J ends lost 11 bases and 0 bases respectively, with 20 bases between them.

The rearrangement joins TRBV7-6 to TRBJ1-5, with 7 bases aligning to TRBD1. The V gene end was trimmed by 5 bases and the J gene end by 4 bases; junction bases not matched to a gene: 8. The CDR3 length is 15 residues. CDR1 is SGHVS and CDR2 is FNYEAQ in the germline V gene. CDR3 region: CASSQGRTGNQPQHF. In DNA, the CDR3 is TGTGCCAGCAGCCAAGGACGGACAGGAAATCAGCCCCAGCATTTT. The full variable domain, rest sourced from reference TRBV7-6 and TRBJ1-5, is GAGVSQSPRYKVTKRGQDVALRCDPISGHVSLYWYRQALGQGPEFLTYFNYEAQQDKSGLPNDRFSAERPEGSISTLTIQRTEQRDSAMYRCASSQGRTGNQPQHFGDGTRLSIL.